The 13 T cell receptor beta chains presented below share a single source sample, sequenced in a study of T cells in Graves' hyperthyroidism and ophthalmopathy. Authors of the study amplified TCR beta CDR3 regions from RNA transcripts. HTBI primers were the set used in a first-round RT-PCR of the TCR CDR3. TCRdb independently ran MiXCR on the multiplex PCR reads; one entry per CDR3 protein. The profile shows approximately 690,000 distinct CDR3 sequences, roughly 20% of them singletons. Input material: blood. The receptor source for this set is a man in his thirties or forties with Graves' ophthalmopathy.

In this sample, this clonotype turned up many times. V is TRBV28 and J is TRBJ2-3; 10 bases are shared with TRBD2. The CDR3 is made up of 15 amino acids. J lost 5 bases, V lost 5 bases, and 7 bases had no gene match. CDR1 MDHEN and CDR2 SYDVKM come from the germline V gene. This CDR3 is CASSPHGTSEDTQYF. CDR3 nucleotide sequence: TGTGCCAGCAGTCCCCACGGGACTAGCGAAGATACGCAGTATTTT.

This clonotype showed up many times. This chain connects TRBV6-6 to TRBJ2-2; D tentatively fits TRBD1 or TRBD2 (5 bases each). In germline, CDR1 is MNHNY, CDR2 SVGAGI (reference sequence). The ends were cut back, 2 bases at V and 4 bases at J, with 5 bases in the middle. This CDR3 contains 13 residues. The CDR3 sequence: CASSYGGTGELFF. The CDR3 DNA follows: TGTGCCAGCAGTTACGGGGGCACCGGGGAGCTGTTTTTT.

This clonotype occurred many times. The CDR3 loop reads CASSETGQIAGGPADTQYF. CDR3 DNA: TGTGCCAGCAGTGAGACGGGACAGATAGCGGGAGGGCCCGCAGATACGCAGTATTTT. The chain employs TRBV2 and TRBJ2-3, with 11 bases lining up with TRBD2. Germline V gives CDR1 SNHLY, CDR2 FYNNEI. V was pared by 3 bases and J by 4 bases, with 15 bases of the junction left unmatched. The CDR3 is 19 residues long. Looking up the rest from reference TRBV2 and TRBJ2-3 gives the full variable domain: EPEVTQTPSHQVTQMGQEVILRCVPISNHLYFYWYRQILGQKVEFLVSFYNNEISEKSEIFDDQFSVERPDGSNFTLKIRSTKLEDSAMYFCASSETGQIAGGPADTQYFGPGTRLTVL.

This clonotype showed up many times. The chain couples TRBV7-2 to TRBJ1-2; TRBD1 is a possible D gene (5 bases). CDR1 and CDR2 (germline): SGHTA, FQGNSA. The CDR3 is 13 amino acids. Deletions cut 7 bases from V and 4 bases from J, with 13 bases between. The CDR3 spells CASIVTGGYGYTF. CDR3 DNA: TGTGCCAGCATTGTAACCGGGGGCTATGGCTACACCTTC. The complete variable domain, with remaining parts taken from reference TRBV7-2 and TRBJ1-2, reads GAGVSQSPSNKVTEKGKDVELRCDPISGHTALYWYRQSLGQGLEFLIYFQGNSAPDKSGLPSDRFSAERTGGSVSTLTIQRTQQEDSAVYLCASIVTGGYGYTFGSGTRLTVV.

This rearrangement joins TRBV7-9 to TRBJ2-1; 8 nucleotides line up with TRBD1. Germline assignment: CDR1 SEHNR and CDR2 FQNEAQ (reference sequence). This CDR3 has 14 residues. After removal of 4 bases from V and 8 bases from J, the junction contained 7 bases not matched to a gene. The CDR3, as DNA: TGTGCCAGCAGCTGGACAGGGCTGGAAGATGAGCAGTTCTTC. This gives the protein CASSWTGLEDEQFF.

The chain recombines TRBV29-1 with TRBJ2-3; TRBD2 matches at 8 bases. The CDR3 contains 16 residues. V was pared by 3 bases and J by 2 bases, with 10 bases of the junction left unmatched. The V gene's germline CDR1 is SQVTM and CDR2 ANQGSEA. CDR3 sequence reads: CSVDGFASGFTDTQYF. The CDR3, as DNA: TGCAGCGTTGATGGGTTTGCTAGCGGGTTCACAGATACGCAGTATTTT.

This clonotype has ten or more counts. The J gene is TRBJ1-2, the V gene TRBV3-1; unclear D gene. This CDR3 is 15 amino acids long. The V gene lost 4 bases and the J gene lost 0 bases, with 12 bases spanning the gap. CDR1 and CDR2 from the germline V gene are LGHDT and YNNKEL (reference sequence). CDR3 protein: CASSPRTRTNYGYTF. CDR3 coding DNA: TGTGCCAGCAGCCCTAGGACGCGGACTAACTATGGCTACACCTTC.

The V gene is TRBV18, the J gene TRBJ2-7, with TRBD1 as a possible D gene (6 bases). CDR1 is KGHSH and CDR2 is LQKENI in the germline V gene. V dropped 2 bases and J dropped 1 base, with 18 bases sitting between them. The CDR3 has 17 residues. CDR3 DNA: TGTGCCAGCTCACCAATCCAGGGGCAGGGTTCGTCCTACGAGCAGTACTTC. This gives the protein CASSPIQGQGSSYEQYF. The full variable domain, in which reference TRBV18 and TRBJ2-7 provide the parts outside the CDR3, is NAGVMQNPRHLVRRRGQEARLRCSPMKGHSHVYWYRQLPEEGLKFMVYLQKENIIDESGMPKERFSAEFPKEGPSILRIQQVVRGDSAAYFCASSPIQGQGSSYEQYFGPGTRLTVT.

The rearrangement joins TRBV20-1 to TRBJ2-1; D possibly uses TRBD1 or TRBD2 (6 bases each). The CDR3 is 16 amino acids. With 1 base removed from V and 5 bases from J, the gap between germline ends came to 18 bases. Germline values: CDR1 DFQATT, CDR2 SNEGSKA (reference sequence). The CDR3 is CSARAPGLKGDNEQFF. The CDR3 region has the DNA TGCAGTGCTAGAGCCCCGGGACTCAAGGGGGACAATGAGCAGTTCTTC.

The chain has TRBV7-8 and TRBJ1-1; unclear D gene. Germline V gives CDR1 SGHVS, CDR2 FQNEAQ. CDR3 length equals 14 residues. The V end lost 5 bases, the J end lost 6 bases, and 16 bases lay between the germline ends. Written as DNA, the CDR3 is TGTGCCAGCAGCCCTAAGGTCGTAGGCCCTGAAGCTTTCTTT. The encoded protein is CASSPKVVGPEAFF.

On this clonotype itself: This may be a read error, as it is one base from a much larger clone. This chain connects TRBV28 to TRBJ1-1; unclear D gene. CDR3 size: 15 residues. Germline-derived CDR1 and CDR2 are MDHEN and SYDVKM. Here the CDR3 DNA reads TGTGCCAACAGTTTTCTAACCCGTGGAATGAATCTAGCTTTCTTT. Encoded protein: CANSFLTRGMNLAFF.

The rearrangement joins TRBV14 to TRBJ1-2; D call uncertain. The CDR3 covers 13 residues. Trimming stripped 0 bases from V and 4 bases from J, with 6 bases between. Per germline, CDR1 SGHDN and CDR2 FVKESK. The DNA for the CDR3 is TGTGCCAGCAGCCAAGAAGGAGGCTATGGCTACACCTTC. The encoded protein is CASSQEGGYGYTF.

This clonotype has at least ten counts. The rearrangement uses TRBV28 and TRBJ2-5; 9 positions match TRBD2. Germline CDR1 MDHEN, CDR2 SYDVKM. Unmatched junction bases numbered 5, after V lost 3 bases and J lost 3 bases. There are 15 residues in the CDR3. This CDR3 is CASSFGGRAKETQYF. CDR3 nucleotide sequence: TGTGCCAGCAGTTTCGGCGGGAGGGCAAAAGAGACCCAGTACTTC.